The 11 T cell receptor beta chains below all came from one sample that was sequenced in a study of CD8 T cells in Susac syndrome. RNA, at about 0.45 to 1 ug, was reverse transcribed with random hexamers. In TCRdb, the immunoSEQ multiplex PCR reads were re-called with MiXCR into one record per CDR3 protein. This table has about 76,000 distinct CDR3 sequences, roughly 91% appearing once. Sequenced sample: CD8+ T cells from PBMCs. These receptors came from a human donor with multiple sclerosis.

The chain carries TRBV5-1 and TRBJ2-7; 7 bases align to TRBD1. The length of the CDR3 is 16 residues. CDR1 and CDR2 (germline): SGHRS, YFSETQ. The V gene end was trimmed by 1 base and the J gene end by 3 bases; junction bases not matched to a gene: 10. The CDR3 DNA reads TGCGCCAGCAGCTTGCATATCCCGACAGGGCACTACGAGCAGTACTTC. As protein: CASSLHIPTGHYEQYF. The variable domain in full, with the rest retrieved from reference TRBV5-1 and TRBJ2-7, is KAGVTQTPRYLIKTRGQQVTLSCSPISGHRSVSWYQQTPGQGLQFLFEYFSETQRNKGNFPGRFSGRQFSNSRSEMNVSTLELGDSALYLCASSLHIPTGHYEQYFGPGTRLTVT.

The chain uses TRBV4-1 and TRBJ2-1; D is uncertain. The CDR3 loop spans 14 amino acids. Germline V gene lookup returns CDR1 MGHRA and CDR2 YSYEKL. V lost 0 bases and J lost 12, with 15 bases in between. CDR3 residues: CASSQELGLTWQFF. CDR3 nucleotide sequence: TGCGCCAGCAGCCAAGAACTCGGCCTCACCTGGCAGTTCTTC.

The rearrangement joins TRBV25-1 to TRBJ2-4; D remains unclear. This CDR3 has 13 residues. V gave up 6 bases and J gave up 3 bases, with 9 bases separating them. Per the germline V gene, CDR1 is MGHDK and CDR2 is SYGVNS. This CDR3 is CASSESGKNIQYF. DNA for the CDR3: TGTGCCAGCAGCGAAAGTGGCAAAAACATTCAGTACTTC.

The rearrangement links TRBV5-1 to TRBJ2-1, with D possibly being TRBD1 (6 bases). In germline, CDR1 is SGHRS, CDR2 YFSETQ. With 0 bases removed from V and 3 bases from J, the gap between germline ends came to 16 bases. The length of the CDR3 is 17 residues. The CDR3 nucleotides are TGCGCCAGCAGCTTGGGGTCCTCGGGACAAATCTACAATGAGCAGTTCTTC. This sequence encodes CASSLGSSGQIYNEQFF.

The chain links TRBV10-2 to TRBJ1-2; weak D call: TRBD1 (5 bases). Germline assignment: CDR1 WSHSY and CDR2 SAAADI. This CDR3 spans 17 amino acids. The V and J ends lost 3 bases and 8 bases respectively, with 25 bases between them. DNA of the CDR3: TGCGCCAGCAGTGATGTGAGGGACCCATCCCTCGCGGGGGGCTACACCTTC. Protein sequence: CASSDVRDPSLAGGYTF.

The V and J genes are TRBV29-1 and TRBJ2-6, with no clear D. V lost 8 bases and J 0 bases, leaving 14 bases between the germline ends. The CDR3 runs 15 residues. Germline lookup yields CDR1 SQVTM and CDR2 ANQGSEA. The CDR3 coding sequence is TGCAGCTATGCTGGCACCGACTCTGGGGCCAACGTCCTGACTTTC. Translated, it gives CSYAGTDSGANVLTF.

This sequence joins TRBV2 and TRBJ2-3; 13 positions agree with TRBD2. V was clipped by 9 bases and J by 1 base; unmatched bases: 13. Germline V CDR1 and CDR2: SNHLY, FYNNEI. The CDR3 covers 18 residues. The CDR3 protein is CARVSPGLAGPRTDTQYF. The CDR3 nucleotides are TGTGCCAGGGTTTCCCCGGGACTAGCGGGACCCCGCACAGATACGCAGTATTTT.

The chain uses TRBV20-1 and TRBJ1-2, with 9 bases fitting TRBD1. The CDR3 extends over 15 amino acids. From germline, CDR1 is DFQATT and CDR2 SNEGSKA (reference sequence). V lost 5 bases and J lost 2; bases outside the gene matches: 9. CDR3 amino acids: CSAPNPQGANYGYTF. CDR3 bases: TGCAGTGCTCCTAATCCACAGGGGGCAAACTATGGCTACACCTTC.

The chain employs TRBV13 and TRBJ2-5; D is unclear. CDR1 is PRHDT, CDR2 FYEKMQ, per germline (reference sequence). Trimming cost V 5 bases and J 0 bases, with 10 bases left between them. This CDR3 comprises 14 residues. The CDR3 DNA is TGTGCCAGCAGCGAAACTTCGTACCAAGAGACCCAGTACTTC. This codes for CASSETSYQETQYF. The complete variable domain, with remaining parts taken from reference TRBV13 and TRBJ2-5, reads AAGVIQSPRHLIKEKRETATLKCYPIPRHDTVYWYQQGPGQDPQFLISFYEKMQSDKGSIPDRFSAQQFSDYHSELNMSSLELGDSALYFCASSETSYQETQYFGPGTRLLVL.

The chain carries TRBV2 and TRBJ2-7; TRBD1 aligns across 7 bases. The germline gives CDR1 SNHLY, CDR2 FYNNEI. The V segment lost 7 bases and the J segment 0 bases; nucleotides outside the gene matches: 6. This CDR3 is built from 14 residues. CDR3 sequence (DNA): TGTGCCAGCACCGCAGGGGGTCGCTCCTACGAGCAGTACTTC. Translating it yields CASTAGGRSYEQYF.

The chain uses TRBV2 and TRBJ1-5; TRBD1 might be the D (5 bases). The V gene's germline CDR1 is SNHLY and CDR2 FYNNEI. This CDR3 has 15 amino acids. Trimming took off 6 bases at V and 0 bases at J, with 12 bases between the two ends. CDR3 in DNA: TGTGCCAGCAGCTCGGGGGAGATTAGCAATCAGCCCCAGCATTTT. Residues: CASSSGEISNQPQHF.